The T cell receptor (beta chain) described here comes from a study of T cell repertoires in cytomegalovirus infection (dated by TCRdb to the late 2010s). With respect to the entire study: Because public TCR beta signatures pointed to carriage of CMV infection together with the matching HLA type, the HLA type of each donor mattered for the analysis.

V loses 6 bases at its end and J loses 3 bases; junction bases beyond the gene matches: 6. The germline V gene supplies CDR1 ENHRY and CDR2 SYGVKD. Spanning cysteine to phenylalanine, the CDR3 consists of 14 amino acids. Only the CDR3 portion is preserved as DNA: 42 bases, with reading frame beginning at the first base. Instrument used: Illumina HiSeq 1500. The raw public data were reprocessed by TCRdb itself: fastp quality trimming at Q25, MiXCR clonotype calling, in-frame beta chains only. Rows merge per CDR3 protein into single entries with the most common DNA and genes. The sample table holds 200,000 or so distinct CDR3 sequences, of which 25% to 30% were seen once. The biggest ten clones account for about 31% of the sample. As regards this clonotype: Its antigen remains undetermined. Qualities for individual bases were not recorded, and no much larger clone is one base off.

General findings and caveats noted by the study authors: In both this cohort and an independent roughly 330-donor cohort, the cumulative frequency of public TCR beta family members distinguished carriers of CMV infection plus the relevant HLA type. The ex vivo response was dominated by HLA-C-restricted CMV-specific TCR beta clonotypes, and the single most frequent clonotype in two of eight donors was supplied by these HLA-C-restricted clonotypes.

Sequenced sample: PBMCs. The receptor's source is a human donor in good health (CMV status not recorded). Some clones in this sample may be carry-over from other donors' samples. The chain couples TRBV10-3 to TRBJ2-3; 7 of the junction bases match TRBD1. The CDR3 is CAISDDRATDTQYF. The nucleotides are TGTGCCATCAGCGATGACAGGGCGACAGATACGCAGTATTTT.